This T cell receptor beta chain derives from a study of blood T cell repertoires in COVID-19. Germline V gene lookup returns CDR1 SGHVS and CDR2 FNYEAQ. CDR3 length equals 16 residues. V dropped 4 bases and J dropped 2 bases, with 15 bases sitting between them. The repertoire was sequenced with immunoSEQ multiplex PCR; TCRdb's copy has only in-frame clones and lacks some. The sample yields roughly 460,000 clones, roughly 89% seen once. The receptor was derived from a man between 18 and 29 years old with COVID-19, enrolled during active disease. This chain links TRBV7-6 with TRBJ2-1; D possibly corresponds to TRBD2 (7 bases). Material for sequencing was peripheral blood. Here the CDR3 reads CASSSPGGGAYNEQFF. DNA for the CDR3: TGTGCCAGCAGCTCTCCTGGGGGGGGCGCCTACAATGAGCAGTTCTTC.